What follows are 20 T cell receptor beta chains derived from one specimen sequenced in a study of blood T cell repertoires in COVID-19. Profiling relied on immunoSEQ multiplex PCR, and the TCRdb table lists in-frame clones only, not all of them. Of 150,000 to 180,000 clones listed, 80% to 90% are singletons. Sequenced: peripheral blood. These receptors all stem from a woman in her forties with acute or convalescent COVID-19.

CDR3 nucleotide sequence: TGCGCCAGCAGCCAAACGGGACAGGGGGATGATTCACCCCTCCACTTT. As protein: CASSQTGQGDDSPLHF. The chain joins TRBV4-1 to TRBJ1-6; TRBD1 aligns across 11 bases. The germline V gene encodes CDR1 MGHRA and CDR2 YSYEKL. The CDR3 runs 16 residues. V was clipped by 2 bases and J by 8 bases; unmatched bases: 5.

This clone was seen a single time. The rearrangement uses TRBV11-2 and TRBJ1-2, with TRBD1 as a possible D gene (5 bases). V lost 0 bases and J 2 bases, leaving 25 bases between the germline ends. Germline CDR1 is SGHAT and CDR2 is FQNNGV. There are 20 residues in the CDR3. CDR3 loop: CASSLDFGSFTGTGNYGYTF. CDR3 bases: TGTGCCAGCAGCTTAGACTTCGGCAGCTTCACAGGAACTGGAAACTATGGCTACACCTTC.

V and J are TRBV3-1 (or the pseudogene TRBV3-2) and TRBJ2-4; 8 positions match TRBD1. Germline V gene sequence: CDR1 LGHDT, CDR2 YNNKEL (reference sequence). CDR3 length equals 16 residues. The J segment lost 3 bases and the V segment lost 6 bases, leaving 10 bases of the junction unmatched. The CDR3 DNA sequence: TGTGCCAGCAGTACCACAGGGGGTTACGGCAAAAACATTCAGTACTTC. This encodes CASSTTGGYGKNIQYF.

The V call is TRBV4-1, the J call TRBJ1-4; 10 bases are a match to TRBD1. Germline V gene data show CDR1 as MGHRA and CDR2 as YSYEKL. The CDR3 is 17 residues long. With V trimmed by 5 bases and J by 0 bases, 6 bases remained unmatched. The CDR3, as DNA: TGCGCCAGCAGCTTAACCGGGACAGGGGCAACTAATGAAAAACTGTTTTTT. Residues: CASSLTGTGATNEKLFF.

The rearrangement joins TRBV2 to TRBJ1-3; TRBD1 matches 7 bases. V lost 0 bases and J lost 0; bases outside the gene matches: 11. CDR3 length: 19 amino acids. Germline CDR1 is SNHLY and CDR2 is FYNNEI. CDR3 nucleotide sequence: TGTGCCAGCAGTGAAGCGCAGGGGACAGCGGACCCCTCTGGAAACACCATATATTTT. This sequence encodes CASSEAQGTADPSGNTIYF. The full variable domain, with the rest looked up from reference TRBV2 and TRBJ1-3, is EPEVTQTPSHQVTQMGQEVILRCVPISNHLYFYWYRQILGQKVEFLVSFYNNEISEKSEIFDDQFSVERPDGSNFTLKIRSTKLEDSAMYFCASSEAQGTADPSGNTIYFGEGSWLTVV.

The J gene is TRBJ2-2, the V gene TRBV9, with 11 bases fitting TRBD1. This CDR3 spans 21 amino acids. CDR1 SGDLS and CDR2 YYNGEE come from the germline V gene. V lost 4 bases, J lost 5 bases, and 22 bases stayed unmatched. DNA of the CDR3: TGTGCCAGCAGCCCAAAAGCCGGGACAGGGGGGACCCCCCTCATTACCGGGGAGCTGTTTTTT. This translates into CASSPKAGTGGTPLITGELFF.

DNA of the CDR3: TGTGCCAGCAGCTTGTCGGACAGGACCACAGATACGCAGTATTTT. This gives the protein CASSLSDRTTDTQYF. This chain uses TRBV5-4 with TRBJ2-3; 7 bases match TRBD1. The junction had 4 bases not matched to a gene; V was cut back by 1 base and J by 2 bases. Germline V gene data show CDR1 as SGHNT and CDR2 as YYREEE (reference sequence). The CDR3 extends over 15 amino acids.

The chain joins TRBV7-6 to TRBJ2-3; TRBD2 matches 8 bases. CDR1 is SGHVS, CDR2 FNYEAQ, per germline. This CDR3 has 18 amino acids. Trimming cost V 3 bases and J 0 bases; bases outside gene matches: 11. CDR3 DNA: TGTGCCAGCAGCTTTACAGGTAGCGGGACCTCTAGCACAGATACGCAGTATTTT. Translating it yields CASSFTGSGTSSTDTQYF.

This chain links TRBV18 with TRBJ2-1; D remains ambiguous. The CDR3 sequence is 17 residues long. The germline V gene has CDR1 KGHSH and CDR2 LQKENI. The ends were cut back, 3 bases at V and 0 bases at J, with 15 bases in the middle. For the CDR3, the DNA is TGTGCCAGCTCACCTTCCGTTGGTCCTAGCTCCTACAATGAGCAGTTCTTC. Translated: CASSPSVGPSSYNEQFF.

The V call is TRBV7-9, the J call TRBJ1-5; 7 bases match TRBD1. Germline CDR1 reads SEHNR; CDR2 reads FQNEAQ (reference sequence). V gave up 2 bases and J gave up 4 bases; unmatched junction bases: 14. This CDR3 has 18 residues. CDR3 nucleotide sequence: TGTGCCAGCAGCTTATATCGTTCAGGGGGAATTTTAAATCAGCCCCAGCATTTT. Its translation: CASSLYRSGGILNQPQHF.

This clone has just one count. The V and J genes are TRBV18 and TRBJ1-3; maybe TRBD1 (6 bases). CDR1 and CDR2 from the germline V gene are KGHSH and LQKENI. V shed 3 bases and J shed 0 bases, with 9 bases lying between them. This CDR3 contains 15 residues. The CDR3 DNA sequence: TGTGCCAGCTCACCGGGGGCGACCTCTGGAAACACCATATATTTT. As protein: CASSPGATSGNTIYF.

The rearrangement links TRBV6-5 to TRBJ2-7; the D is unclear. Trimming stripped 7 bases from V and 7 bases from J, with 14 bases between. The CDR3 runs to 12 residues. From germline, CDR1 is MNHEY and CDR2 SVGAGI. The CDR3 protein is CASNNPFWEQYF. CDR3 in DNA: TGTGCCAGCAACAACCCCTTTTGGGAGCAGTACTTC.

V and J are TRBV3-1 (or the pseudogene TRBV3-2) and TRBJ1-2; tentatively, D is TRBD1 (5 bases). This CDR3 spans 14 amino acids. V was cut by 1 base and J by 4 bases, with 10 bases left in between. In germline, CDR1 is LGHDT, CDR2 YNNKEL (reference sequence). CDR3 nucleotides: TGTGCCAGCAGCCAAGCCCCACAGGTCTATGGCTACACCTTC. This encodes CASSQAPQVYGYTF.

This clone was found once. V gene TRBV18 combines with J gene TRBJ1-5; possibly TRBD1 for D (6 bases). Germline assignment: CDR1 KGHSH and CDR2 LQKENI. The CDR3 is made up of 14 amino acids. With 2 bases removed from V and 7 bases from J, the gap between germline ends came to 12 bases. The chain's CDR3 is CASSPTSGEQPQHF. CDR3 coding DNA: TGTGCCAGCTCACCAACGTCAGGGGAACAGCCCCAGCATTTT. The full variable domain, with the rest looked up from reference TRBV18 and TRBJ1-5, is NAGVMQNPRHLVRRRGQEARLRCSPMKGHSHVYWYRQLPEEGLKFMVYLQKENIIDESGMPKERFSAEFPKEGPSILRIQQVVRGDSAAYFCASSPTSGEQPQHFGDGTRLSIL.

This clone showed up just a few times. This chain uses TRBV27 with TRBJ1-2; D remains unclear. Between the trimmed V and J ends, which lost 3 bases and 2 bases, there was a span of 7 bases. From germline, CDR1 is MNHEY and CDR2 SMNVEV (reference sequence). The CDR3 loop spans 13 amino acids. The CDR3 sequence is CASSFRGNYGYTF. Here the CDR3 DNA reads TGTGCCAGCAGTTTCCGAGGAAACTATGGCTACACCTTC.

This clone was observed once. The V call is TRBV12-3 or TRBV12-4, the J call TRBJ2-7; D may be TRBD2 (6 bases). V was trimmed by 4 bases and J by 6 bases, leaving 13 bases between them. CDR3 size: 13 residues. In nucleotides, the CDR3 is TGTGCCAGCAGTTCTACGCAGGGAGGCGAGCAGTACTTC. Its translation: CASSSTQGGEQYF.

V usage is TRBV25-1 and J usage is TRBJ2-2; maybe TRBD2 (5 bases). The CDR3 is made up of 13 amino acids. Germline loops: CDR1 MGHDK, CDR2 SYGVNS. Trimming shortened V by 2 bases and J by 4 bases, and 5 bases separated the two germline ends. In nucleotides, the CDR3 is TGTGCCAGCAGTGAAGGAGGCACCGGGGAGCTGTTTTTT. Translation gives CASSEGGTGELFF.

In this sample, this clone turned up once. The chain carries TRBV7-9 and TRBJ2-3; 8 bases fit TRBD2. This CDR3 contains 14 residues. V was pared by 5 bases and J by 4 bases, with 5 bases of the junction left unmatched. CDR1 is SEHNR and CDR2 is FQNEAQ in the germline V gene (reference sequence). Here the CDR3 reads CASSLGGAPDTQYF. CDR3 DNA sequence: TGTGCCAGCAGCCTCGGGGGGGCACCAGATACGCAGTATTTT.

The chain employs TRBV29-1 and TRBJ1-3; D is uncertain. V lost 7 bases, J lost 8 bases, and 12 bases lay in between. This CDR3 has 11 amino acids. Germline lookup yields CDR1 SQVTM and CDR2 ANQGSEA. CDR3 DNA: TGCAGCGCCCTCACTTCGGACACCATATATTTT. This sequence encodes CSALTSDTIYF.

This clone appeared a few times. One end of the junction varies from germline; a read error may be responsible. The J gene is TRBJ2-1, the V gene TRBV7-2, with 7 nucleotides matching TRBD2. The CDR3 runs 13 residues. CDR1 and CDR2 (germline): SGHTA, FQGNSA. DNA of the CDR3: TGTGCCAGCAGCTTTCGTCCTAGCGGCCTTCACGTCTTC. Translation gives CASSFRPSGLHVF.